This TCR beta chain derives from a study of shared clonotypes between healthy human individuals. Profiled with immunoSEQ multiplex PCR; TCRdb holds only in-frame clones, not every one. This sample yields just over 2,000,000 clones, of which roughly 95% are seen a single time; 0.13% belongs to the top ten. The CDR3 covers 14 residues. V lost 5 bases and J lost 8; bases outside the gene matches: 9. From germline, CDR1 is LGHNT and CDR2 FRNRAP. Material: naive CD4+ T cells sorted from blood. Subset meaning: CD45RA+ positively selected. The source of this sequence is a man aged 18 to 29 in good health. V and J are TRBV12-5 and TRBJ1-2, with TRBD1 matching over 9 bases. CDR3 DNA sequence: TGTGCTAGTGGTGCTTCCGGGACAGGGAACGGCTACACCTTC. Translation: CASGASGTGNGYTF.